This is a list of T cell receptor beta chains from one sample in a study of response to subunit inactivated influenza vaccine. One entry per CDR3 protein, called by TCRdb with MiXCR from the RT-PCR reads. The repertoire holds hundreds of thousands of distinct CDR3 sequences, about 17% seen once, with less than 4% in the top ten. The source was CD4+ T cells sorted from PBMCs, collected around 25 months after vaccination. The source is a man aged 50 to 69 who received an inactivated influenza vaccine. CDR3s include the opening cysteine and the closing phenylalanine or tryptophan. A D gene is named only where the DNA matches it firmly. The size field is filled for only some rows; it gives once, few, many or a size class.

>TRBJ1-2|-|few|TRBV25-1
CASSELTQNYGYTF
TGTGCCAGCAGTGAATTGACACAGAACTATGGCTACACCTTC
>TRBJ2-7|TRBD2|-|TRBV29-1
CSALAGGNIFSYEQYF
TGCAGCGCCCTAGCGGGGGGCAATATCTTCTCCTACGAGCAGTACTTC
>TRBJ2-2|-|-|TRBV7-9
CASSSGTSATNTGELFF
TGTGCCAGCAGCTCCGGGACCAGCGCCACGAACACCGGGGAGCTGTTTTTT
>TRBJ1-5|TRBD1|many|TRBV12-3/TRBV12-4
CASREQGSQPQHF
TGTGCCAGCAGGGAACAGGGGAGTCAGCCCCAGCATTTT
>TRBJ2-1|-|-|TRBV20-1
CSASGASSYNEQFF
TGCAGTGCTAGCGGGGCTAGCTCCTACAATGAGCAGTTCTTC
>TRBJ2-1|-|-|TRBV12-3/TRBV12-4
CASRDLTGNEQFF
TGTGCCAGCAGGGATCTAACAGGGAATGAGCAGTTCTTC
>TRBJ2-3|-|few|TRBV7-2
CASSVSKLVTDTQYF
TGTGCCAGCAGCGTCAGTAAATTGGTCACAGATACGCAGTATTTT
>TRBJ2-7|-|-|TRBV6-5
CVAQGTSYEQYF
TGTGTGGCCCAGGGAACCTCCTACGAGCAGTACTTC
>TRBJ2-2|-|few|TRBV7-2
CASSPGPSLGELFF
TGTGCCAGCAGCCCGGGCCCTAGCCTCGGGGAGCTGTTTTTT
>TRBJ2-7|-|few|TRBV28
CASNPRGWSYEQYF
TGTGCCAGCAACCCTAGGGGTTGGTCCTACGAGCAGTACTTC
>TRBJ2-3|-|-|TRBV24-1
CATSDFTQTDTQYF
TGTGCCACCAGTGATTTTACTCAGACGGATACGCAGTATTTT
>TRBJ1-3|-|-|TRBV6-5
CASSYSPFSGNTIYF
TGTGCCAGCAGTTACTCTCCCTTCTCTGGAAACACCATATATTTT
>TRBJ2-7|-|few|TRBV6-5
CASSRTPYEQYF
TGTGCCAGCAGTAGGACGCCCTACGAGCAGTACTTC
>TRBJ2-5|TRBD1|few|TRBV12-3/TRBV12-4
CASSEQQGRETQYF
TGTGCCAGCAGTGAACAACAGGGGCGAGAGACCCAGTACTTC
>TRBJ2-2|-|few|TRBV12-3/TRBV12-4
CASSPATTDIGELFF
TGTGCCAGCAGCCCGGCGACGACAGATATCGGGGAGCTGTTTTTT
>TRBJ2-7|TRBD1|few|TRBV12-3/TRBV12-4
CASSPGLGGAGGYEQYF
TGTGCCAGCAGTCCTGGCCTTGGAGGTGCAGGGGGCTACGAGCAGTACTTC
>TRBJ2-1|TRBD2|few|TRBV5-1
CASSLDPAGGGNEQFF
TGCGCCAGCAGCTTGGATCCAGCGGGAGGCGGGAATGAGCAGTTCTTC
>TRBJ2-1|-|-|TRBV20-1
CSARDFAGWSPNEQFF
TGCAGTGCTAGAGATTTCGCGGGTTGGTCCCCCAATGAGCAGTTCTTC
>TRBJ2-2|-|-|TRBV5-6
CASSLGWGSPGTGELFF
TGTGCCAGCAGCTTGGGCTGGGGCTCCCCTGGGACCGGGGAGCTGTTTTTT
>TRBJ1-1|-|few|TRBV5-1
CASSLIGNTEAFF
TGCGCCAGCAGCTTGATCGGGAACACTGAAGCTTTCTTT
>TRBJ2-1|-|few|TRBV7-2
CASSRSAGGDEQFF
TGTGCCAGCAGCCGGTCGGCAGGAGGCGATGAGCAGTTCTTC
>TRBJ2-3|-|-|TRBV11-2
CASSFRDLRDTQYF
TGTGCCAGCAGCTTCCGGGACTTAAGAGATACGCAGTATTTT
>TRBJ1-3|-|few|TRBV5-1
CASSAAGISGNTIYF
TGCGCCAGCAGCGCCGCAGGGATTTCTGGAAACACCATATATTTT
>TRBJ2-5|TRBD2|-|TRBV11-2
CASGLELAGASTQYF
TGTGCCAGCGGCTTAGAGCTAGCGGGGGCCTCGACCCAGTACTTC
>TRBJ1-4|TRBD1|many|TRBV5-6
CASSSLQGARKLFF
TGTGCCAGCAGCTCCCTCCAGGGGGCGCGGAAACTGTTTTTT
>TRBJ2-3|-|-|TRBV3-1
CASSQGEFSTDTQYF
TGTGCCAGCAGCCAAGGGGAGTTTAGCACAGATACGCAGTATTTT
>TRBJ2-7|-|-|TRBV16
CASSETSSEQYF
TGTGCCAGCAGCGAAACTAGCTCCGAGCAGTACTTC
>TRBJ1-1|TRBD1|few|TRBV5-4
CASSRGGQGGTEAFF
TGTGCCAGCAGCCGGGGCGGACAGGGAGGTACTGAAGCTTTCTTT
>TRBJ2-3|TRBD2|few|TRBV9
CASSLALGASGRSLPYTQYF
TGTGCCAGCAGCCTAGCCCTGGGGGCTAGCGGGAGGTCCCTCCCGTATACGCAGTATTTT
>TRBJ2-1|TRBD1|-|TRBV6-2/TRBV6-3
CASSSGQGQYNGYNEQFF
TGTGCCAGCAGTTCGGGACAGGGTCAGTATAACGGCTACAATGAGCAGTTCTTC
>TRBJ2-1|-|many|TRBV29-1
CSSRDGAYNEQFF
TGCAGCTCCAGGGACGGGGCCTACAATGAGCAGTTCTTC
>TRBJ1-1|TRBD1|few|TRBV7-9
CASSPRGQLNTEAFF
TGTGCCAGCAGCCCAAGGGGACAGCTGAACACTGAAGCTTTCTTT
>TRBJ2-5|TRBD1|-|TRBV3-1
CASSQAGQLIQETQYF
TGTGCCAGCAGCCAAGCGGGACAGTTGATCCAAGAGACCCAGTACTTC
>TRBJ1-3|-|few|TRBV6-1
CASSEATAGGNTIYF
TGTGCCAGCAGTGAAGCGACGGCCGGTGGAAACACCATATATTTT
>TRBJ1-4|TRBD1|-|TRBV10-3
CAISQGAGEKLFF
TGTGCCATCAGTCAGGGGGCAGGAGAAAAACTGTTTTTT
>TRBJ2-4|TRBD1|-|TRBV12-3/TRBV12-4
CASSLDRVGNIQYF
TGTGCCAGCAGCCTGGACAGGGTTGGGAACATTCAGTACTTC
>TRBJ2-1|TRBD2|-|TRBV20-1
CSAKLAGVSNEQFF
TGCAGTGCCAAGCTAGCGGGAGTCAGCAATGAGCAGTTCTTC
>TRBJ2-7|-|-|TRBV20-1
CSAGTDGSYEQYF
TGCAGTGCGGGGACGGACGGCTCCTACGAGCAGTACTTC
>TRBJ2-5|-|-|TRBV2
CASRGAKRGFQTQYF
TGTGCCAGCAGGGGGGCAAAGCGGGGCTTCCAGACCCAGTACTTC
>TRBJ2-3|TRBD2|few|TRBV7-2
CASSRMLAGGTDTQYF
TGTGCCAGCAGCCGAATGCTGGCGGGAGGCACAGATACGCAGTATTTT
>TRBJ2-5|-|-|TRBV7-9
CASSFGDQGRTQYF
TGTGCCAGCAGCTTTGGGGATCAAGGGAGGACCCAGTACTTC
>TRBJ2-1|-|few|TRBV5-1
CASSPTGLSYNEQFF
TGCGCCAGCAGCCCGACAGGACTTTCCTACAATGAGCAGTTCTTC
>TRBJ2-3|-|-|TRBV4-1
CASSQGQRHRDTQYF
TGCGCCAGCAGCCAAGGTCAGCGACATCGGGATACGCAGTATTTT
>TRBJ2-1|-|-|TRBV15
CATSRAQGNNEQFF
TGTGCCACCAGCAGAGCACAGGGAAACAATGAGCAGTTCTTC
>TRBJ2-1|TRBD2|-|TRBV5-5
CASSSGLAGGLNYNEQFF
TGTGCCAGCAGCTCCGGACTAGCGGGAGGCCTAAACTACAATGAGCAGTTCTTC
>TRBJ1-1|-|-|TRBV5-6
CASSSYSFEAFF
TGTGCCAGCAGCTCATACAGTTTTGAGGCTTTCTTT
>TRBJ1-2|TRBD1|-|TRBV28
CASSQPGTGSLYGYTF
TGTGCCAGCAGTCAACCCGGGACAGGAAGTCTCTATGGCTACACCTTC
>TRBJ2-2|-|-|TRBV4-1
CASSQEWPVGELFF
TGCGCCAGCAGCCAAGAATGGCCCGTCGGGGAGCTGTTTTTT
>TRBJ1-5|-|many|TRBV27
CASSSTYKTLNQPQHF
TGTGCCAGCAGTTCTACCTACAAGACCCTCAATCAGCCCCAGCATTTT
>TRBJ2-2|-|many|TRBV5-1
CASSPSRGGSNTGELFF
TGCGCCAGCAGCCCCTCACGGGGAGGCTCTAACACCGGGGAGCTGTTTTTT
>TRBJ2-7|-|-|TRBV15
CATSKKDSLQYF
TGTGCCACCAGCAAAAAGGACAGCCTGCAGTACTTC
>TRBJ2-1|TRBD2|-|TRBV5-8
CASSSLVLAGLNEQFF
TGTGCCAGCAGCTCCCTTGTGTTAGCGGGTTTAAATGAGCAGTTCTTC
>TRBJ2-2|-|-|TRBV12-3/TRBV12-4
CASSLGPRPYTGELFF
TGTGCCAGCAGTTTAGGCCCGAGGCCATACACCGGGGAGCTGTTTTTT
>TRBJ2-1|TRBD2|few|TRBV28
CASSTRRGAGVGNEQFF
TGTGCCAGCAGTACCCGGCGGGGGGCGGGAGTGGGCAATGAGCAGTTCTTC
>TRBJ2-3|-|few|TRBV20-1
CSAPPESDTQYF
TGCAGTGCGCCGCCGGAATCAGATACGCAGTATTTT